The sequence of this T cell receptor (beta chain) was determined in a study of blood T cells in healthy people across ages. Together with a sample-barcoded 5' primer, a J-beta primer mix was included in a second PCR lasting about 6 to 11 cycles. TCRdb called the 5' RACE reads again in MiXCR, with one record for every CDR3 protein. The sample records some 640,000 distinct CDR3 sequences, under 30% being singletons. V shed 7 bases and J shed 7 bases, with 20 bases lying between them. The CDR3 is made up of 13 amino acids. Germline loops: CDR1 DFQATT, CDR2 SNEGSKA (reference sequence). A few counts support this clonotype.

Sequencing was done on a sample of blood. This rearrangement joins TRBV20-1 to TRBJ2-7; D is possibly TRBD1 (6 bases). This clonotype was obtained from a woman of 80 years or more in good health. CDR3 in amino acids: CSVTRTVSNEQYF. CDR3 nucleotides: TGCAGTGTAACCAGGACAGTTAGCAATGAGCAGTACTTC.